The clone carrying this T cell receptor beta chain was observed once. Its target is unknown. Germline assignment: CDR1 MDHEN and CDR2 SYDVKM. There are 14 residues in the CDR3. The V end was cut by 6 bases, the J end by 4 bases, with 13 bases between. Time point described: newly diagnosed GD, antithyroid drugs for less than 3 months. Extracted RNA from PBMCs served as the source of the TCR library. Graves' disease diagnoses followed American Thyroid Association guidelines. Building of the TCR beta libraries involved iRepertoire HTBI primers and Arm-PCR of CDR3 regions. One entry per CDR3 protein, called by TCRdb with MiXCR from the multiplex PCR reads. The sample holds around 400,000 distinct CDR3 sequences, 15% to 19% seen once. This sample stems from a study of regulatory T cells in long-lasting Graves disease. Study findings and constraints: Newly diagnosed patients had higher TCR diversity than persistent Graves' patients did. Whereas new patients shared about a thousand public clonotypes, persistent patients shared more, at some 2,700. Among samples with persistent disease, TRBV28, TRBJ1-2 and TRBJ2-5 were favored.

The chain links TRBV28 to TRBJ2-1; no firm D call. This TCR derives from a female donor with Graves disease. Sequenced here: peripheral blood mononuclear cells (PBMCs), sampled at new diagnosis, from a patient treated with antithyroid drugs. The CDR3: CASSLVELYNEQFF. As DNA, the CDR3 is TGTGCCAGCAGCTTGGTGGAGCTTTACAATGAGCAGTTCTTC.